This entry lists 12 T cell receptor beta chains sequenced from one sample in a study of CD8+CD57+ T cells in acquired aplastic anemia. TCR beta VDJ combinations and CDR3 sequences were profiled from genomic DNA. TCRdb redid the calling of the reads with MiXCR, one entry per CDR3 protein. The table lists 150,000 to 200,000 distinct CDR3 sequences, just under 45% of them singletons. Input material: sorted CD4+, CD8+, or CD8+CD57+ T cells (not recorded which) from PBMCs. The receptors here all came from a human donor in good health.

The chain has TRBV5-1 and TRBJ2-4; D possibly uses TRBD1 or TRBD2 (5 bases each). Germline-derived CDR1 and CDR2 are SGHRS and YFSETQ. The V and J ends lost 4 bases and 7 bases respectively, with 24 bases between them. The CDR3 runs to 17 residues. CDR3 amino acids: CASSPGPRHTGSNIQYF. DNA for the CDR3: TGCGCCAGCAGCCCGGGACCTAGACATACGGGTTCGAACATTCAGTACTTC.

This clonotype was counted at least ten times. The chain couples TRBV6-1 to TRBJ2-5; 9 nucleotides agree with TRBD1. V lost 5 bases and J lost 7; bases outside the gene matches: 14. The germline gives CDR1 MNHNS, CDR2 SASEGT. The CDR3 is 16 amino acids. CDR3 protein: CASSRDRESGRGTQYF. Here the CDR3 DNA reads TGTGCCAGCAGTAGGGACAGGGAAAGCGGGCGGGGGACCCAGTACTTC.

This clonotype has more than one count but fewer than ten. A read error is possible here, since a much larger clone lies one base away. CDR3 amino acids: CTTRKRSRLNTEAFF. DNA of the CDR3: TGTACCACCAGAAAACGATCCAGGCTGAACACTGAAGCTTTCTTT. V is TRBV24-1 and J is TRBJ1-1; D is uncertain. Germline V CDR1 and CDR2: KGHDR, SFDVKD. This CDR3 is 15 amino acids long.

This clonotype was recorded at least ten times. The V gene is TRBV9, the J gene TRBJ2-3, with TRBD2 matching over 15 bases. Germline values: CDR1 SGDLS, CDR2 YYNGEE. CDR3 length: 17 amino acids. V lost 3 bases, J lost 1 base, and 3 bases stayed unmatched. The CDR3 DNA sequence: TGTGCCAGCAGCGAGAGGACTAGCGGGAGGGGCACAGATACGCAGTATTTT. Amino acids: CASSERTSGRGTDTQYF.

At least ten counts were recorded for this clonotype. The V gene is TRBV25-1, the J gene TRBJ1-1, with D perhaps TRBD1 (6 bases). V lost 6 bases, J lost 7 bases, and 12 bases lay in between. This CDR3 has 12 residues. The germline V gene has CDR1 MGHDK and CDR2 SYGVNS. CDR3 in DNA: TGTGCCAGCAGCTATCAGGGGAGTGAAGCTTTCTTT. Translating it yields CASSYQGSEAFF.

The V gene is TRBV5-5, the J gene TRBJ2-7; 10 nucleotides match TRBD1. The CDR3 contains 15 residues. Germline CDR1 and CDR2: SGHKS and YYEKEE (reference sequence). V trimming: 4 bases; J trimming: 2 bases; junction bases outside the gene matches: 6. The DNA of the CDR3 is TGTGCCAGCAGCCGCCAGGGACAGGGGACCTACGAGCAGTACTTC. It is translated as CASSRQGQGTYEQYF.

This clonotype was observed at least ten times. The genes are TRBV13 and TRBJ2-3; TRBD2 matches 7 bases. CDR1 is PRHDT, CDR2 FYEKMQ, per germline (reference sequence). This CDR3 contains 15 residues. The trim removed 6 bases at V and 2 bases at J, leaving 8 bases unmatched. The CDR3 region is CASSLWTRLTDTQYF. Written as DNA, the CDR3 is TGTGCCAGCAGTTTGTGGACTAGACTCACAGATACGCAGTATTTT.

This clonotype was seen only a few times. The rearrangement uses TRBV2 and TRBJ1-2, with a weak D call TRBD1 (6 bases). CDR3 length: 12 residues. V gave up 4 bases and J gave up 8 bases, with 11 bases separating them. The V gene's germline CDR1 is SNHLY and CDR2 FYNNEI. The CDR3 DNA is TGTGCCAGCAGTGTCCCGGGACAAGGCTACACCTTC. Translated: CASSVPGQGYTF.

To note about this clonotype: A much larger clone lies one base from this, so it may be a read error. This chain joins TRBV7-9 and TRBJ2-3; a weak D match, TRBD1 (6 bases). Germline CDR1 and CDR2: SEHNR and FQNEAQ (reference sequence). The CDR3 runs 14 residues. V dropped 7 bases and J dropped 4 bases, with 15 bases sitting between them. This chain's CDR3 is CASTQTGMADTQYF. The CDR3 DNA follows: TGTGCCAGCACCCAAACAGGGATGGCAGATACGCAGTATTTT.

This clonotype was seen repeatedly, ten times or more. The chain employs TRBV5-1 and TRBJ2-6; D remains unclear. The CDR3 runs to 15 residues. Germline V gene sequence: CDR1 SGHRS, CDR2 YFSETQ. The V end lost 4 bases, the J end lost 1 base, and 9 bases lay between the germline ends. CDR3 sequence (DNA): TGCGCCAGCAGCCCAGAACCTTCTGGGGCCAACGTCCTGACTTTC. Its protein is CASSPEPSGANVLTF.

V usage is TRBV10-3 and J usage is TRBJ2-7; D gene uncertain. The germline V gene has CDR1 ENHRY and CDR2 SYGVKD. The CDR3 runs 14 residues. V lost 0 bases and J lost 2, with 8 bases in between. In DNA form, the CDR3 reads TGTGCCATCAGTGAGTCGATCGGAACCTACGAGCAGTACTTC. Amino acids: CAISESIGTYEQYF.

This clonotype was counted at least ten times. This chain uses TRBV11-3 with TRBJ1-1; TRBD1 agrees at 9 bases. The CDR3 spans 14 residues. With V trimmed by 5 bases and J by 3 bases, 4 bases remained unmatched. CDR1 is SGHNT and CDR2 is YENEEA in the germline V gene. DNA for the CDR3: TGTGCCAGCAGCCCCGGACAGGGGTACACTGAAGCTTTCTTT. Translated: CASSPGQGYTEAFF.